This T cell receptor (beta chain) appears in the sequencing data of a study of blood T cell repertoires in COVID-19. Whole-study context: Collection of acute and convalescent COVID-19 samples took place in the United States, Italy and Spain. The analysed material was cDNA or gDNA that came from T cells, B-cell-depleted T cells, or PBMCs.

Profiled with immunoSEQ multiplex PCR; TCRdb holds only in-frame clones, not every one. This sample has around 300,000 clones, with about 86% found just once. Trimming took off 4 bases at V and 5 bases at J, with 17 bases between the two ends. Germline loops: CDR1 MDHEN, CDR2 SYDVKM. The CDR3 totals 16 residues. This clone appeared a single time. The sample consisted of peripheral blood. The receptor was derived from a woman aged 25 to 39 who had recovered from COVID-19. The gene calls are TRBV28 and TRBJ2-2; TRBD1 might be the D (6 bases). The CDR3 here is CASSSRGRRGTGELFF. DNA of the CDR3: TGTGCCAGCAGTTCCAGGGGCAGAAGGGGGACCGGGGAGCTGTTTTTT.